One sample yielded the 14 T cell receptor beta chains listed below, sequenced in a study of T cells after yellow fever vaccination. TCRdb re-derived calls from the 5' RACE reads in MiXCR, one entry per CDR3 protein. The repertoire holds around 310,000 distinct CDR3 sequences, with more than 3% as singletons. The input for sequencing was PBMCs, taken on the day of the yellow fever booster vaccination. These TCRs come from a man younger than 35 who received the YFV17D yellow fever vaccine.

This clonotype was counted between two and nine times. The chain couples TRBV20-1 to TRBJ2-3; the D is unclear. The CDR3 is made up of 15 amino acids. From germline, CDR1 is DFQATT and CDR2 SNEGSKA (reference sequence). V was pared by 5 bases and J by 3 bases, with 18 bases between. CDR3 DNA: TGCAGTGCTTTTCTCTCCGTTGGAAAGACAGATACGCAGTATTTT. Translation gives CSAFLSVGKTDTQYF.

This clonotype has more than one count but fewer than ten. The CDR3 protein is CASSPDRIEHTGELFF. CDR3 nucleotides: TGCGCCAGCAGCCCTGACAGGATAGAGCACACCGGGGAGCTGTTTTTT. V usage is TRBV5-1 and J usage is TRBJ2-2, with a possible D match to TRBD1 (6 bases). Germline lookup yields CDR1 SGHRS and CDR2 YFSETQ. V was pared by 4 bases and J by 3 bases, with 16 bases between. The CDR3 runs 16 residues.

The chain joins TRBV15 to TRBJ1-1, with 7 bases fitting TRBD1. CDR1 and CDR2 from the germline V gene are LNHNV and YYDKDF (reference sequence). The CDR3 has 15 residues. V shed 0 bases, J shed 4 bases, and the junction held 5 bases outside the gene matches. CDR3 nucleotide sequence: TGTGCCACCAGCAGAGAGGACAGGTTGGTCACTGAAGCTTTCTTT. Protein sequence: CATSREDRLVTEAFF.

In its sample, this clonotype was seen many times. This rearrangement joins TRBV6-6 to TRBJ1-1, with D possibly TRBD1 on 5 matching bases. The V end lost 6 bases, the J end lost 4 bases, and 15 bases lay between the germline ends. CDR1 and CDR2 (germline): MNHNY, SVGAGI (reference sequence). This CDR3 has 14 amino acids. CDR3 nucleotide sequence: TGTGCCAGCAGAATAACCCCGGGGGGCACTGAAGCTTTCTTT. Protein product: CASRITPGGTEAFF.

This clonotype was observed a handful of times. The chain uses TRBV18 and TRBJ2-7; unclear D gene. The CDR3 extends over 12 amino acids. Deletions cut 5 bases from V and 3 bases from J, with 8 bases between. CDR1 is KGHSH, CDR2 LQKENI, per germline. The CDR3 here is CASSTDFYEQYF. The DNA of the CDR3 is TGTGCCAGCTCAACCGACTTCTACGAGCAGTACTTC.

The chain joins TRBV2 to TRBJ2-7; no clear D gene. The germline gives CDR1 SNHLY, CDR2 FYNNEI. The V and J ends lost 0 bases and 6 bases respectively, with 15 bases between them. The CDR3 runs to 15 residues. CDR3 residues: CASSEAGPLPSEQYF. The CDR3 nucleotides are TGTGCCAGCAGTGAAGCCGGCCCTCTTCCCTCCGAGCAGTACTTC. The variable domain in full, completed from reference TRBV2 and TRBJ2-7, reads EPEVTQTPSHQVTQMGQEVILRCVPISNHLYFYWYRQILGQKVEFLVSFYNNEISEKSEIFDDQFSVERPDGSNFTLKIRSTKLEDSAMYFCASSEAGPLPSEQYFGPGTRLTVT.

This clonotype was counted only a few times. This chain connects TRBV12-3 or TRBV12-4 to TRBJ2-3; 9 bases are a match to TRBD2. With V trimmed by 5 bases and J by 3 bases, 18 bases remained unmatched. The CDR3 totals 19 residues. The CDR3 nucleotides are TGTGCCAGCAGTCCCCCTAGCGGGGACCTTAGAGGGGAGACAGATACGCAGTATTTT. Its protein is CASSPPSGDLRGETDTQYF.

This chain uses TRBV5-4 with TRBJ2-7, with 7 positions matching TRBD1. The CDR3 is made up of 15 amino acids. The V segment lost 4 bases and the J segment 0 bases; nucleotides outside the gene matches: 7. The germline gives CDR1 SGHNT, CDR2 YYREEE (reference sequence). The CDR3 nucleotides read TGTGCCAGCAGCAGCGACAGGGCTAGCTCCTACGAGCAGTACTTC. Encoded protein: CASSSDRASSYEQYF.

This clonotype was counted many times. This chain joins TRBV7-6 and TRBJ2-2; 9 nucleotides align to TRBD2. V lost 3 bases, J lost 6 bases, and 5 bases stayed unmatched. Germline CDR1 is SGHVS and CDR2 is FNYEAQ. The CDR3 contains 15 residues. This CDR3 is CASSLRGGLSGELFF. In DNA, the CDR3 is TGTGCCAGCAGCTTGCGGGGGGGCTTGTCCGGGGAGCTGTTTTTT. Full variable domain (missing parts from reference TRBV7-6 and TRBJ2-2): GAGVSQSPRYKVTKRGQDVALRCDPISGHVSLYWYRQALGQGPEFLTYFNYEAQQDKSGLPNDRFSAERPEGSISTLTIQRTEQRDSAMYRCASSLRGGLSGELFFGEGSRLTVL.

This clonotype was seen at least ten times. The V call is TRBV18, the J call TRBJ1-4, with D tentatively TRBD1 (6 bases). The germline V gene encodes CDR1 KGHSH and CDR2 LQKENI. There are 16 residues in the CDR3. V was clipped by 3 bases and J by 5 bases, with 16 bases between them. This CDR3 reads CASSPSFGQTNEKLFF. As DNA, the CDR3 is TGTGCCAGCTCACCGTCTTTCGGACAGACCAATGAAAAACTGTTTTTT. Filled out from reference TRBV18 and TRBJ1-4, the complete variable domain reads NAGVMQNPRHLVRRRGQEARLRCSPMKGHSHVYWYRQLPEEGLKFMVYLQKENIIDESGMPKERFSAEFPKEGPSILRIQQVVRGDSAAYFCASSPSFGQTNEKLFFGSGTQLSVL.

This clonotype appeared many times. V and J are TRBV20-1 and TRBJ2-3, with D perhaps assigned TRBD1 or TRBD2 (5 bases each). Trimming cost V 0 bases and J 3 bases, with 13 bases left between them. CDR1 and CDR2 (germline): DFQATT, SNEGSKA (reference sequence). The CDR3 has 15 amino acids. The CDR3 here is CSARDFGGMTDTQYF. CDR3 nucleotide sequence: TGCAGTGCTAGAGATTTTGGGGGAATGACAGATACGCAGTATTTT.

This clonotype was counted a few times. V is TRBV7-2 and J is TRBJ1-3; no definite D call. CDR1 and CDR2 from the germline V gene are SGHTA and FQGNSA. Trimming pared 4 bases from V and 0 bases from J, leaving 16 bases between. The length of the CDR3 is 17 residues. The DNA for the CDR3 is TGTGCCAGCAGCTCGAACGCCGGGATTAGCTCTGGAAACACCATATATTTT. Translated, it gives CASSSNAGISSGNTIYF.

This clonotype has only a few counts. The rearrangement uses TRBV27 and TRBJ2-1; 11 bases fit TRBD2. After removal of 8 bases from V and 4 bases from J, the junction contained 4 bases not matched to a gene. Germline V gene lookup returns CDR1 MNHEY and CDR2 SMNVEV (reference sequence). This CDR3 spans 14 amino acids. In nucleotides, the CDR3 is TGTGCCAGCGGTAGCGGGGGGGTTTACAATGAGCAGTTCTTC. It translates to CASGSGGVYNEQFF.

The V gene is TRBV5-8, the J gene TRBJ2-7, with 8 nucleotides matching TRBD1. With 3 bases clipped from V and 2 bases from J, the junction kept 7 bases outside the gene matches. Germline loops: CDR1 SGHTS, CDR2 YDEGEE. There are 15 residues in the CDR3. DNA of the CDR3: TGTGCCAGCAGCTACGGACAGGGCCCCGCCTACGAGCAGTACGTC. It yields the protein CASSYGQGPAYEQYV.